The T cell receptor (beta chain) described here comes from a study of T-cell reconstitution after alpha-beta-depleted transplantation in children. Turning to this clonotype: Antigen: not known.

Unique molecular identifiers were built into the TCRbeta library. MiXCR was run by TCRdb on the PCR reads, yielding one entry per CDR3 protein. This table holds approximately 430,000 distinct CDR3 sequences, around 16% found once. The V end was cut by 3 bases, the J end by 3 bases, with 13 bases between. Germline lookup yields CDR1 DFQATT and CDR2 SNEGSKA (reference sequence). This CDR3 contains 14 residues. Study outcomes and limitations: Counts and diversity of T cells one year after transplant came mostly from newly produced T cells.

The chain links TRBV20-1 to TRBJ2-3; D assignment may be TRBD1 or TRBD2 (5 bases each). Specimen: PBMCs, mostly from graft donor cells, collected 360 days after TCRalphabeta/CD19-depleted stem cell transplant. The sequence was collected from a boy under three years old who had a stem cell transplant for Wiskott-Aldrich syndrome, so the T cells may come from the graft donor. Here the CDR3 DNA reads TGCAGTGCTAGCTGGGGGAAGGGGACAGATACGCAGTATTTT. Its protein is CSASWGKGTDTQYF.